These T cell receptor beta chains were read from a single sample in a study of response to subunit inactivated influenza vaccine. One entry per CDR3 protein, called by TCRdb with MiXCR from the RT-PCR reads. The sample lists more than 700,000 distinct CDR3 sequences; 21% were seen once. Sequences were derived from PBMCs from blood, sampled roughly 5 days after vaccination. All receptors derive from a man aged 50 to 59 who received an inactivated influenza vaccine. Both conserved end residues are part of each CDR3. Fields, in order: J gene, V gene, D gene, clone size, CDR3 DNA, CDR3 protein. A D gene is named only where the DNA matches it firmly. Clone size is stated in some rows and not others, as once, few, many or a class when expanded.

TRBJ2-7	TRBV6-1	.	many	TGTGCCAGCAGGGTGGTTATCGGACGGTTGGAGCAGTACTTC	CASRVVIGRLEQYF
TRBJ2-1	TRBV30	TRBD2	.	TGTGCCTGGAGTGGCCCCAAGCGGGGGAATTACAATGAGCAGTTCTTC	CAWSGPKRGNYNEQFF
TRBJ2-2	TRBV7-9	.	many	TGTGCCAGCAGCCTCAACACGGCAATCCGAGTCGGGGAGCTGTTTTTT	CASSLNTAIRVGELFF
TRBJ2-3	TRBV6-2/TRBV6-3	TRBD2	.	TGTGCCAGCAGTTACTCGCATGGCGGGGGGACGCAGTATTTT	CASSYSHGGGTQYF
TRBJ2-7	TRBV20-1	TRBD2	.	TGCAGTGCTGGACGGCTAGCGGGGGGTGAGCAGTACTTC	CSAGRLAGGEQYF
TRBJ1-3	TRBV5-5	.	.	TGTGCCAGCAGCGTAGGGGGAAACACCATATATTTT	CASSVGGNTIYF
TRBJ2-7	TRBV20-1	TRBD1	.	TGCAGTGCCCAGGAGACAGGGGGAGGCTACGAGCAGTACTTC	CSAQETGGGYEQYF
TRBJ2-2	TRBV5-1	.	.	TGCGCCAGCAGGGTAAAGGGGACCGGGGAGCTGTTTTTT	CASRVKGTGELFF
TRBJ2-3	TRBV20-1	.	.	TGCAGTTCCCCTGACTACGGGAACGGGAATACGCAGTATTTT	CSSPDYGNGNTQYF
TRBJ2-5	TRBV28	TRBD1	.	TGTGCCAGCAGTCCGATTACGTCGGGACAGGGCAGGGAGACCCAGTACTTC	CASSPITSGQGRETQYF
TRBJ2-7	TRBV29-1	.	many	TGCAGCGTTGTCTTCCCCGGCCAGGTAGACTACGAGCAGTACTTC	CSVVFPGQVDYEQYF
TRBJ1-5	TRBV29-1	TRBD1	many	TGCAGCGCTGGTGGGACAGACCCCAATCAGCCCCAGCATTTT	CSAGGTDPNQPQHF
TRBJ2-5	TRBV25-1	.	many	TGTGCCAGCAGTGAATATAAGTCACAAGAGACCCAGTACTTC	CASSEYKSQETQYF
TRBJ1-1	TRBV12-5	.	.	TGTGCTAGTGGTTTGGACAGATCCACTGAAGCTTTCTTT	CASGLDRSTEAFF
TRBJ2-1	TRBV6-2/TRBV6-3	.	.	TGTGCCAGCAGTTACCGGCGGGAATGGGGATCTGAGCAGTTCTTC	CASSYRREWGSEQFF
TRBJ1-5	TRBV20-1	.	few	TGCAGTGCTAGAGATTCTTCGGCGGGGGCAATTAATCAGCCCCAGCATTTT	CSARDSSAGAINQPQHF
TRBJ2-7	TRBV29-1	.	.	TGCAGCGTTATAGGGGGTGGCTACGAGCAGTACTTC	CSVIGGGYEQYF
TRBJ1-5	TRBV2	.	.	TGTGCCAGCAGCCGGGACCGCCGCGTTAATCAGCCCCAGCATTTT	CASSRDRRVNQPQHF
TRBJ2-7	TRBV5-5	TRBD2	.	TGTGCCAGCAGCTCCTACGTCGGGACTAGCTTCAACGAGCAGTACTTC	CASSSYVGTSFNEQYF
TRBJ2-1	TRBV20-1	.	.	TGCAGTGCTAAACCAGGGGTGTGGGGCAATGAGCAGTTCTTC	CSAKPGVWGNEQFF
TRBJ1-4	TRBV30	TRBD1	.	TGTGCCTGGAGTAGGGGACAGGGTAATGAAAAACTGTTTTTT	CAWSRGQGNEKLFF
TRBJ2-1	TRBV5-1	TRBD2	.	TGCGCCAGCAGCTTGGGGACTAGCGGACACAATGAGCAGTTCTTC	CASSLGTSGHNEQFF
TRBJ2-1	TRBV5-5	.	few	TGTGCCAGCAGCCGAGAGGGGACCAGCCGGGAGCAGTTCTTC	CASSREGTSREQFF
TRBJ2-7	TRBV2	.	.	TGTGCCAGTTCGGACAACTCCTACGAGCAGTACTTC	CASSDNSYEQYF
TRBJ1-6	TRBV7-9	TRBD1	.	TGTGCCAGCAGCTTAGGGGTCAGGGGGCTGAATTCACCCCTCCACTTT	CASSLGVRGLNSPLHF
TRBJ2-7	TRBV5-1	.	few	TGCGCCAGCAGCTTTCGGACCGGAGGCTACGAGCAGTACTTC	CASSFRTGGYEQYF
TRBJ2-1	TRBV5-1	TRBD1	few	TGCGCCAGCAGCGACCGGGACAGAACCTACAATGAGCAGTTCTTC	CASSDRDRTYNEQFF
TRBJ1-4	TRBV5-1	TRBD1	.	TGCGCCAGCAGCTTGGGGGGGACAGGAGAGGAAAAACTGTTTTTT	CASSLGGTGEEKLFF
TRBJ2-7	TRBV25-1	.	few	TGTGCCAGCAGACCCGGGACGCCGACCTACGAGCAGTACTTC	CASRPGTPTYEQYF
TRBJ2-1	TRBV20-1	.	few	TGCAGTGCTAGAGAGGCCATCGGGGGACAGTACAATGAGCAGTTCTTC	CSAREAIGGQYNEQFF
TRBJ2-1	TRBV5-1	.	.	TGCGCCAGCAGCCCAGGTACGGGGGGCAGGTACAATGAGCAGTTCTTC	CASSPGTGGRYNEQFF
TRBJ2-7	TRBV14	.	few	TGTGCCAGCAGCCTGACTCCGGGACAACCCTCCTACGAGCAGTACTTC	CASSLTPGQPSYEQYF
TRBJ2-5	TRBV5-1	TRBD2	few	TGCGCCAGCAGCTCTAGCGGGGGGGCGGCAGAGACCCAGTACTTC	CASSSSGGAAETQYF
TRBJ2-5	TRBV20-1	TRBD2	few	TGCAGTGCTTCCAGCGGGGGTCTATTCCAAGAGACCCAGTACTTC	CSASSGGLFQETQYF
TRBJ2-1	TRBV5-1	.	few	TGCGCCAGCAGCTTGGAAGACGGGACGTTATACAATGAGCAGTTCTTC	CASSLEDGTLYNEQFF
TRBJ2-3	TRBV6-5	.	.	TGTGCCAGCAGTTACGGAAGGCTCGCAGATACGCAGTATTTT	CASSYGRLADTQYF
TRBJ2-5	TRBV18	.	.	TGTGCCAGCTCACCCCCAGCGGGTAAGGAGACCCAGTACTTC	CASSPPAGKETQYF
TRBJ2-3	TRBV4-3	.	.	TGCGCCAGCAGCCAATTTAGAGAGAGCACAGATACGCAGTATTTT	CASSQFRESTDTQYF
TRBJ2-6	TRBV20-1	TRBD1	few	TGCAGTGCTAGTCAGGGGGCGGGTGGGGCCAACGTCCTGACTTTC	CSASQGAGGANVLTF
TRBJ1-1	TRBV5-6	.	few	TGTGCCAGCAGCTTCGGGGGAGCTGAAGCTTTCTTT	CASSFGGAEAFF
TRBJ1-1	TRBV15	TRBD1	few	TGTGCCACCAGCAGAGATCCGGGACAGGGATTGGCGAACACTGAAGCTTTCTTT	CATSRDPGQGLANTEAFF
TRBJ2-2	TRBV7-9	.	.	TGTGCCAGCAGTGCAGGAGCGGGCACCGGGGAGCTGTTTTTT	CASSAGAGTGELFF
TRBJ2-1	TRBV6-2/TRBV6-3	.	.	TGTGCCAGCATCGGCAGGGGCCCTTCTTCCTACAATGAGCAGTTCTTC	CASIGRGPSSYNEQFF
TRBJ1-5	TRBV18	TRBD1	few	TGTGCCAGCTCACAACCCGGGACAGGGAATCAGCCCCAGCATTTT	CASSQPGTGNQPQHF